The 24 T cell receptor beta chains in this list originate from one sample, sequenced in a study of T cells in women clearing cervical HPV infection. The assay was immunoSEQ multiplex PCR, and TCRdb's table has in-frame clones only and misses some. The sample's table shows around 30,000 clones. Sample: blood buffy coat. The receptors derive from a woman aged 18-70 years with a cervical HPV16 infection that either progressed to CIN3+ or cleared (not recorded which).

For this clone: The read terminates 3 residues ahead of where the CDR3 ends, so the germline J gene completes it. The chain carries TRBV6-2 or TRBV6-3 and TRBJ1-2; D gene uncertain. Germline loops: CDR1 MNHEY, CDR2 SVGEGT. This CDR3 region has 15 residues. CDR3 bases read: TGTGCCAGCAGTTCACCCACCCTAGCCATCTACGAC. Its translation: CASSSPTLAIYD. The CDR3 in its entirety is CASSSPTLAIYDYTF.

On this clone itself: The read ends 3 residues shy of where the CDR3 ends; the end is completed using the germline J gene. This chain connects TRBV5-1 to TRBJ1-2; D might be TRBD1 (5 bases). The CDR3 covers 13 residues. V was trimmed by 4 bases and J by 2 bases, leaving 9 bases between them. Germline values: CDR1 SGHRS, CDR2 YFSETQ. CDR3 DNA, as far as it was read: TGCGCCAGCAGCCTGACAGCGAACTATGGC. Its protein is CASSLTANYG. The entire CDR3 is CASSLTANYGYTF.

As regards this clone: Read coverage stops 3 residues before the CDR3 terminus; the germline J gene supplies the remainder. The chain links TRBV5-4 to TRBJ1-6; D not certain. V was pared by 0 bases and J by 6 bases, with 7 bases between. From germline, CDR1 is SGHNT and CDR2 YYREEE (reference sequence). The CDR3 consists of 14 residues. CDR3 loop: CASSLVGSNSPLHF. The covered CDR3 bases are TGTGCCAGCAGCTTGGTTGGCAGTAATTCACCC.

To note about this clone: With the read ending 3 residues before the CDR3 end, the germline J gene is used to fill in that end. The chain links TRBV20-1 to TRBJ1-4; 7 nucleotides agree with TRBD1. The CDR3 is 15 residues long. In germline, CDR1 is DFQATT, CDR2 SNEGSKA (reference sequence). The CDR3 bases that were read are TGCAGTGCTAGAGAAGGGACAGCACATAATTCACCA. Amino acids: CSAREGTAHNSP. The whole CDR3 sequence reads CSAREGTAHNSPLFF.

The covered CDR3 bases are TGCAGCGTCAAATTGGGACAGGGGGTGGAATCCGGGGAG. Protein: CSVKLGQGVESGE. Given in full, the CDR3 is CSVKLGQGVESGELFF. The chain carries TRBV29-1 and TRBJ2-2, with 11 nucleotides matching TRBD1. The read is 3 residues too short to cover the CDR3 end, so that end is filled in from the germline J gene. This CDR3 has 16 amino acids. The junction had 12 bases not matched to a gene; V was cut back by 6 bases and J by 6 bases. Germline V lookup: CDR1 SQVTM, CDR2 ANQGSEA.

With regard to this clone: The CDR3 end lies 3 residues beyond the end of the read and is filled in from the germline J gene. The rearrangement links TRBV18 to TRBJ1-4, with 7 bases identical to TRBD1. This CDR3 has 17 amino acids. Unmatched junction bases numbered 14, after V lost 2 bases and J lost 8 bases. The V gene's germline CDR1 is KGHSH and CDR2 LQKENI. The CDR3 DNA, read in part, is TGTGCCAGCTCACCATATGTAGGAGGGGGCGGAGGAGAAAAA. Its protein product is CASSPYVGGGGGEK. The full CDR3 reads CASSPYVGGGGGEKLFF.

As regards this clone: Read sequence stops 3 residues before the CDR3 end, and the germline J gene provides the missing end. The chain links TRBV7-9 to TRBJ2-1; a possible D gene is TRBD2 (8 bases). V was trimmed by 5 bases and J by 4 bases, leaving 15 bases between them. CDR1 SEHNR and CDR2 FQNEAQ come from the germline V gene (reference sequence). The CDR3 is made up of 15 amino acids. The CDR3 protein is CASSPGGTRYNEQFF. The sequenced part of the CDR3 DNA is TGTGCCAGCAGCCCAGGGGGGACTAGATACAATGAG.

Remarks on this clone: The read ends 3 residues before the CDR3 terminus; that terminus is restored from the germline J gene. The chain links TRBV29-1 to TRBJ1-2; possible D gene TRBD1, 5 bases. Germline CDR1 SQVTM, CDR2 ANQGSEA. V gave up 3 bases and J gave up 0 bases, with 11 bases separating them. This CDR3 has 14 amino acids. CDR3 protein: CSVDSRDTNYGYTF. The covered CDR3 bases are TGCAGCGTTGATTCCAGGGATACTAACTATGGC.

In regard to this clone: Coverage ceases 3 residues before the CDR3 finishes, and the germline J gene fills in the end. The chain combines TRBV9 with TRBJ2-1, with TRBD2 matching 10 bases. Trimming took 3 bases from V and 6 from J; bases not matched to a gene: 12. The CDR3 loop spans 17 amino acids. CDR1 SGDLS and CDR2 YYNGEE come from the germline V gene. The CDR3: CASSGGTWSGGVNEQFF. Incomplete CDR3 DNA: TGTGCCAGCAGCGGGGGGACCTGGAGCGGGGGGGTCAATGAG.

Points on this clone: With the read ending 3 residues before the CDR3 end, the germline J gene is used to fill in that end. The rearrangement joins TRBV20-1 to TRBJ1-2, with a tentative D call TRBD1 (6 bases). The CDR3 contains 13 residues. V lost 6 bases to trimming and J lost 2 bases, with 13 bases between them. CDR1 is DFQATT, CDR2 SNEGSKA, per germline (reference sequence). Incomplete CDR3 DNA: TGCAGTGCACCGCCCACAGGGAACTATGGC. Amino acids: CSAPPTGNYG. The entire CDR3 reads CSAPPTGNYGYTF.

Concerning this clone itself: The CDR3 extends 3 residues past the end of the read, so its final part is completed from the germline J gene. This chain links TRBV7-2 with TRBJ2-1; TRBD2 matches 7 bases. The trim removed 4 bases at V and 5 bases at J, leaving 8 bases unmatched. The CDR3 has 15 amino acids. The germline V gene encodes CDR1 SGHTA and CDR2 FQGNSA. CDR3 DNA, as far as it was read: TGTGCCAGCAGCTGGCAGTGGCGGGGGAACAATGAG. Its protein is CASSWQWRGNNE. The whole CDR3 is CASSWQWRGNNEQFF.

Points on this clone: The CDR3 is cut off 3 residues early in the read; its end comes from the germline J gene. This chain connects TRBV2 to TRBJ2-1; no definite D call. V dropped 6 bases and J dropped 5 bases, with 14 bases sitting between them. CDR1 is SNHLY and CDR2 is FYNNEI in the germline V gene. The CDR3 is 14 residues long. The chain's CDR3 is CASRAVLYDNEQFF. The part of the CDR3 DNA that was read is TGTGCCAGCAGGGCGGTATTATACGACAATGAG.

To note about this clone: The read is 3 residues too short to cover the CDR3 end, so that end is filled in from the germline J gene. J is TRBJ2-2 and V is TRBV15; the D is unclear. Trimming removed 0 bases at V and 6 bases at J, with 5 bases between. Germline CDR1 LNHNV, CDR2 YYDKDF (reference sequence). CDR3 length: 13 residues. The CDR3 loop reads CATSRDPSGELFF. Incomplete CDR3 DNA: TGTGCCACCAGCAGAGATCCATCCGGGGAG.

As concerns this clone: The CDR3 goes on 3 residues after the read ends, and that part is filled in from the germline J gene. The chain uses TRBV5-1 and TRBJ1-2; TRBD1 is a possible D gene (5 bases). The ends were cut back, 0 bases at V and 5 bases at J, with 11 bases in the middle. The CDR3 is made up of 14 amino acids. CDR1 is SGHRS and CDR2 is YFSETQ in the germline V gene. The sequenced CDR3 bases are TGCGCCAGCAGCTTGGACGGGGGAGGGTATGGC. Protein product: CASSLDGGGYG. The entire CDR3 protein is CASSLDGGGYGYTF.

Details on this clone: The read ends 3 residues shy of where the CDR3 ends; the end is completed using the germline J gene. V gene TRBV7-8 combines with J gene TRBJ1-2; a possible D gene is TRBD1 (5 bases). The CDR3 loop spans 14 amino acids. V was cut by 2 bases and J by 0 bases, with 7 bases left in between. Per the germline V gene, CDR1 is SGHVS and CDR2 is FQNEAQ. The CDR3 DNA, read in part, is TGTGCCAGCAGCTTAAAGACAGCTAACTATGGC. Translation: CASSLKTANYG. The full-length CDR3 reads as CASSLKTANYGYTF.

Concerning this clone itself: The CDR3 goes on 3 residues after the read ends, and that part is filled in from the germline J gene. The gene calls are TRBV5-1 and TRBJ1-6, with D possibly matching TRBD1 (5 bases). Germline assignment: CDR1 SGHRS and CDR2 YFSETQ. This CDR3 contains 17 residues. V shed 4 bases and J shed 10 bases, with 24 bases lying between them. CDR3 loop: CASSPRGRVGTESPLHF. CDR3 bases read: TGCGCCAGCAGCCCCCGTGGCAGGGTGGGTACGGAATCACCC.

About this clone itself: Read coverage stops 3 residues before the CDR3 terminus; the germline J gene supplies the remainder. This sequence joins TRBV18 and TRBJ2-2, with a possible D match to TRBD1 (6 bases). CDR1 and CDR2 from the germline V gene are KGHSH and LQKENI. This CDR3 region has 14 residues. The covered CDR3 bases are TGTGCCAGCTCACCACCGGGGGCTAATGAAAAG. It yields the protein CASSPPGANEK. The entire CDR3 sequence reads CASSPPGANEKLFF.

Concerning this clone: The read gets to within 3 residues of the CDR3 end, and the germline J gene fills in the rest. This rearrangement joins TRBV2 to TRBJ2-7; 9 bases align to TRBD1. CDR1 and CDR2 from the germline V gene are SNHLY and FYNNEI. The ends lost 7 bases at V and 1 base at J; junction bases unmatched: 2. The CDR3 has 13 residues. CDR3 residues: CASKGTGSYEQYF. The covered CDR3 bases are TGTGCCAGCAAGGGGACAGGGTCCTACGAG.

On this clone: The read falls 3 residues short of the CDR3 end, and the missing part is taken from the germline J gene. The chain carries TRBV2 and TRBJ2-2, with D possibly matching TRBD1 (6 bases). V was shortened by 7 bases and J by 3 bases, with 18 bases between the two germline ends. Germline V gene sequence: CDR1 SNHLY, CDR2 FYNNEI. This CDR3 is built from 16 residues. The covered CDR3 bases are TGTGCCAGCAACCTTGATCCCCAGGGGTACACCGGGGAG. Translating it yields CASNLDPQGYTGE. The full CDR3 protein is CASNLDPQGYTGELFF.

CDR3 DNA, as far as it was read: TGTGCCAGCACCCGGTCAGGGGGCTCTTATGGC. It encodes CASTRSGGSYG. The entire CDR3 sequence reads CASTRSGGSYGYTF. The V and J genes are TRBV6-2 or TRBV6-3 and TRBJ1-2; the match to TRBD1 covers 8 bases. The CDR3 extends 3 residues past the end of the read, so its final part is completed from the germline J gene. CDR3 length: 14 amino acids. J was trimmed by 5 bases and V by 7 bases; bases with no gene match: 9. Germline loops: CDR1 MNHEY, CDR2 SVGEGT.

For this clone: The read stops 3 residues short of the end of the CDR3; the missing end is completed from the germline J gene. The chain couples TRBV18 to TRBJ2-1; 9 bases match TRBD2. CDR3 length: 15 residues. The trim removed 3 bases at V and 4 bases at J, leaving 4 bases unmatched. CDR1 and CDR2 from the germline V gene are KGHSH and LQKENI. This chain's CDR3 is CASSPGGGVYNEQFF. The CDR3 bases that were read are TGTGCCAGCTCACCCGGCGGGGGGGTATACAATGAG.

About this clone itself: The CDR3 end lies 3 residues beyond the end of the read and is filled in from the germline J gene. The V and J genes are TRBV29-1 and TRBJ1-2; D is undetermined. The CDR3 contains 12 residues. Germline loops: CDR1 SQVTM, CDR2 ANQGSEA. CDR3 amino acids: CSVGDQTGGYTF. The CDR3 bases that were read are TGCAGCGTAGGAGACCAGACCGGGGGC.

Worth noting for this clone: Read sequence stops 3 residues before the CDR3 end, and the germline J gene provides the missing end. V and J are TRBV2 and TRBJ1-1, with TRBD1 identical over 8 bases. Trimming at V came to 6 bases and at J to 0 bases, leaving 12 bases not matched to a gene. The V gene's germline CDR1 is SNHLY and CDR2 FYNNEI. The CDR3 is 17 amino acids. The covered CDR3 bases are TGTGCCAGCAGGGGCCCCCGGGACAGGTACATGAACACTGAA. This translates into CASRGPRDRYMNTE. The whole CDR3 region reads CASRGPRDRYMNTEAFF.

Concerning this clone: The read gets to within 3 residues of the CDR3 end, and the germline J gene fills in the rest. This chain uses TRBV2 with TRBJ1-5, with TRBD1 matching over 9 bases. Losses at the gene ends were 5 bases for V and 3 bases for J; bases not matched to a gene: 8. The V gene's germline CDR1 is SNHLY and CDR2 FYNNEI. The CDR3 is made up of 16 amino acids. The sequenced CDR3 bases are TGTGCCAGCAGTCGGGGGACAGGGACCCCCAATCAGCCC. This codes for CASSRGTGTPNQP. The CDR3 reads in full as CASSRGTGTPNQPQHF. Drawing the rest from reference TRBV2 and TRBJ1-5, the complete variable domain is EPEVTQTPSHQVTQMGQEVILRCVPISNHLYFYWYRQILGQKVEFLVSFYNNEISEKSEIFDDQFSVERPDGSNFTLKIRSTKLEDSAMYFCASSRGTGTPNQPQHFGDGTRLSIL.